This TCR beta chain was recovered during a study of blood T cell repertoires in COVID-19. In the authors' workflow: Amplifying reference gene primers gave estimates of nucleated cell counts. Sequencing was performed with immunoSEQ multiplex PCR; in TCRdb, only in-frame clones are kept and a portion is missing. V and J calls and clone size are those listed in that table; D and trimming were worked out from the DNA. The sample has hundreds of thousands of clones; 87% are singletons. Trimming removed 4 bases at V and 8 bases at J, with 26 bases between. Germline CDR1 and CDR2: LGHNT and FRNRAP. The CDR3 contains 17 residues. Cohorts were determined from participant-reported clinical history.

The V gene is TRBV12-5, the J gene TRBJ1-2; a weak D match, TRBD1 (5 bases). The sample was PBMCs or T cells enriched from blood (not recorded which). This TCR came from a woman in her twenties or thirties who had recovered from COVID-19. The chain's CDR3 is CASGCNLPVGGTGGYTF. The CDR3 nucleotides read TGTGCTAGTGGTTGCAACCTACCCGTGGGGGGAACTGGGGGCTACACCTTC. The full variable domain, rest sourced from reference TRBV12-5 and TRBJ1-2, is DARVTQTPRHKVTEMGQEVTMRCQPILGHNTVFWYRQTMMQGLELLAYFRNRAPLDDSGMPKDRFSAEMPDATLATLKIQPSEPRDSAVYFCASGCNLPVGGTGGYTFGSGTRLTVV.